This TCR beta chain was documented in a study of blood T cell repertoires in COVID-19. Study-wide context: Some COVID-19 samples were acute and others convalescent; all came from the United States, Italy and Spain.

Repertoires were generated with immunoSEQ multiplex PCR, while TCRdb's copy carries only in-frame clones and drops some. The sample lists some 200,000 clones, about 93% seen once, with about 0.8% in the top ten. The CDR3 loop spans 19 amino acids. The V gene lost 3 bases and the J gene lost 1 base, with 26 bases spanning the gap. CDR1 is DFQATT and CDR2 is SNEGSKA in the germline V gene (reference sequence). The chain links TRBV20-1 to TRBJ2-3; perhaps TRBD2 as D (6 bases). The clonotype comes from a man younger than 45 with COVID-19, enrolled during active disease. The sequenced material came from peripheral blood. The CDR3 nucleotides read TGCAGTGCTAGTGGGGCTAGCGCGGCCCTCCGTTCCCGCACAGATACGCAGTATTTT. It is translated as CSASGASAALRSRTDTQYF.